The 22 T cell receptor beta chains listed next were all sequenced from one sample in a study of blood T cell repertoires in COVID-19. The repertoire was sequenced with immunoSEQ multiplex PCR; TCRdb's copy has only in-frame clones and lacks some. The table shows 55,000 to 85,000 clones, with approximately 86% occurring only once. Sequenced: peripheral blood. All receptors derive from a human donor in a cohort sampled during active COVID-19.

The CDR3 DNA sequence: TGTGCCATCAGGGCCGCGGGACAGGGGGGGAGTGAGCAGTTCTTC. Amino acid sequence: CAIRAAGQGGSEQFF. J is TRBJ2-1 and V is TRBV10-3; 11 nucleotides agree with TRBD1. The CDR3 has 15 residues. From germline, CDR1 is ENHRY and CDR2 SYGVKD. After removal of 6 bases from V and 9 bases from J, the junction contained 10 bases not matched to a gene.

The chain couples TRBV5-1 to TRBJ1-1; D unresolved. Germline lookup yields CDR1 SGHRS and CDR2 YFSETQ. The CDR3 length is 13 residues. V lost 1 base and J lost 0, with 4 bases in between. CDR3 bases: TGCGCCAGCAGCTTGAACTTGAACACTGAAGCTTTCTTT. It yields the protein CASSLNLNTEAFF.

CDR3 sequence reads: CASRRTSNQPQHF. The CDR3 DNA reads as TGTGCCAGCCGACGGACAAGCAATCAGCCCCAGCATTTT. The genes are TRBV6-1 and TRBJ1-5; perhaps TRBD1 as D (5 bases). Trimming cost V 8 bases and J 1 base, with 9 bases left between them. Germline CDR1 MNHNS, CDR2 SASEGT. The CDR3 is 13 residues long.

In its sample, this clone was seen once. The genes are TRBV3-1 (or the pseudogene TRBV3-2) and TRBJ1-1; D is undetermined. The V end lost 4 bases, the J end lost 2 bases, and 17 bases lay between the germline ends. Germline loops: CDR1 LGHDT, CDR2 YNNKEL (reference sequence). This CDR3 is 16 amino acids long. CDR3 region: CASSPRADWRNTEAFF. The CDR3 DNA sequence: TGTGCCAGCAGCCCCCGTGCGGATTGGCGAAACACTGAAGCTTTCTTT.

A few counts support this clone. V and J are TRBV19 and TRBJ2-7, with 10 bases fitting TRBD1. Germline CDR1 reads LNHDA; CDR2 reads SQIVND (reference sequence). V lost 3 bases and J lost 6; bases outside the gene matches: 2. The CDR3 has 13 amino acids. This CDR3 is CASSMGTGAEQYF. The CDR3 DNA sequence: TGTGCCAGTAGTATGGGGACAGGGGCCGAGCAGTACTTC.

This chain joins TRBV5-8 and TRBJ1-1; no clear D. Trimming took 1 base from V and 11 from J, leaving 9 bases between them. The CDR3 is 11 residues long. CDR1 and CDR2 from the germline V gene are SGHTS and YDEGEE. This CDR3 is CASSLIPLAFF. In DNA, the CDR3 is TGTGCCAGCAGCTTGATTCCGTTGGCTTTCTTT.

The chain links TRBV7-9 to TRBJ2-5, with 11 bases fitting TRBD2. After removal of 10 bases from V and 7 bases from J, the junction contained 11 bases not matched to a gene. Looked up from germline, CDR1 is SEHNR and CDR2 is FQNEAQ (reference sequence). CDR3 length: 14 amino acids. The CDR3 loop is CATSLAGGLRTQYF. In nucleotides, the CDR3 is TGTGCCACCAGTCTAGCGGGGGGCTTACGGACCCAGTACTTC. Together with reference TRBV7-9 and TRBJ2-5, the CDR3 gives the full variable domain: DTGVSQNPRHKITKRGQNVTFRCDPISEHNRLYWYRQTLGQGPEFLTYFQNEAQLEKSRLLSDRFSAERPKGSFSTLEIQRTEQGDSAMYLCATSLAGGLRTQYFGPGTRLLVL.

The chain combines TRBV7-8 with TRBJ2-3; 11 bases fit TRBD2. Germline lookup yields CDR1 SGHVS and CDR2 FQNEAQ. This CDR3 region has 18 residues. V lost 5 bases to trimming and J lost 3 bases; unmatched junction nucleotides: 13. In DNA form, the CDR3 reads TGTGCCAGCAGCCCGCAACCCCTACTAGCGGGGGAGACAGATACGCAGTATTTT. This translates into CASSPQPLLAGETDTQYF.

Here the CDR3 reads CASSVFSGGYYNEQFF. CDR3 sequence (DNA): TGTGCCAGCAGCGTTTTTAGCGGGGGCTACTACAATGAGCAGTTCTTC. The V and J genes are TRBV7-9 and TRBJ2-1, with 9 bases fitting TRBD2. V shed 5 bases, J shed 3 bases, and the junction held 8 bases outside the gene matches. Germline loops: CDR1 SEHNR, CDR2 FQNEAQ (reference sequence). This CDR3 is built from 16 residues.

This chain links TRBV25-1 with TRBJ2-5; D is perhaps TRBD1 (5 bases). V shed 8 bases and J shed 7 bases, with 14 bases lying between them. The CDR3 is 12 residues long. Germline loops: CDR1 MGHDK, CDR2 SYGVNS. The CDR3 DNA follows: TGTGCCAGCCATCCAGGGAAGGGGACCCAGTACTTC. It is translated as CASHPGKGTQYF.

This chain joins TRBV7-9 and TRBJ1-5; 7 bases fit TRBD1. The junction had 4 bases not matched to a gene; V was cut back by 6 bases and J by 5 bases. The CDR3 contains 13 residues. In germline, CDR1 is SEHNR, CDR2 FQNEAQ (reference sequence). The chain's CDR3 is CASSYQGDQPQHF. The CDR3 nucleotides are TGTGCCAGCAGTTATCAGGGGGATCAGCCCCAGCATTTT. Complete variable domain (other parts from reference TRBV7-9 and TRBJ1-5): DTGVSQNPRHKITKRGQNVTFRCDPISEHNRLYWYRQTLGQGPEFLTYFQNEAQLEKSRLLSDRFSAERPKGSFSTLEIQRTEQGDSAMYLCASSYQGDQPQHFGDGTRLSIL.

This clone was observed a few times. The chain joins TRBV6-6 to TRBJ1-2, with D hard to call. The V end lost 6 bases, the J end lost 3 bases, and 17 bases lay between the germline ends. This CDR3 is built from 15 residues. Germline lookup yields CDR1 MNHNY and CDR2 SVGAGI (reference sequence). CDR3 in amino acids: CASSPAPGEDYGYTF. CDR3 DNA: TGTGCCAGCAGCCCGGCCCCCGGGGAGGACTATGGCTACACCTTC.

V and J are TRBV27 and TRBJ1-2; 11 positions agree with TRBD1. Germline V CDR1 and CDR2: MNHEY, SMNVEV (reference sequence). J gave up 4 bases and V 5 bases, and 6 bases lay outside the gene matches. There are 15 residues in the CDR3. The DNA for the CDR3 is TGTGCCAGCAGTCCCGGACAGGGGGCCGGCTATGGCTACACCTTC. It yields the protein CASSPGQGAGYGYTF.

The DNA of the CDR3 is TGCGCCAGCAGGGCAGGGCGGGGGAATGAGCAGTTCTTC. It specifies CASRAGRGNEQFF. The chain uses TRBV10-1 and TRBJ2-1; 7 bases match TRBD2. Germline CDR1 reads WNHNN; CDR2 reads SYGVQD (reference sequence). The CDR3 has 13 residues. Germline trimming cut 6 bases from V and 7 bases from J; bases unmatched to any gene: 6.

This clone has more than one count but fewer than ten. The V call is TRBV9, the J call TRBJ1-2, with no clear D. The CDR3 runs to 13 residues. Germline V gene lookup returns CDR1 SGDLS and CDR2 YYNGEE. Trimming left V 1 base short and J 7 bases short, with 11 bases between. CDR3 coding DNA: TGTGCCAGCAGCGTATTTTTAGATACTGGCTACACCTTC. Its translation is CASSVFLDTGYTF.

The chain links TRBV5-5 to TRBJ1-4, with 7 bases matching TRBD1. The V segment lost 4 bases and the J segment 4 bases; nucleotides outside the gene matches: 10. Germline loops: CDR1 SGHKS, CDR2 YYEKEE (reference sequence). The length of the CDR3 is 16 residues. This CDR3 is CASSPRLGQLNEKLFF. The DNA of the CDR3 is TGTGCCAGCAGCCCGCGGCTGGGACAGCTTAATGAAAAACTGTTTTTT. The full variable domain, its missing parts supplied by reference TRBV5-5 and TRBJ1-4, is DAGVTQSPTHLIKTRGQQVTLRCSPISGHKSVSWYQQVLGQGPQFIFQYYEKEERGRGNFPDRFSARQFPNYSSELNVNALLLGDSALYLCASSPRLGQLNEKLFFGSGTQLSVL.

CDR3 sequence reads: CATSDPRQGPETQYF. CDR3 coding DNA: TGTGCCACCAGTGACCCGCGACAGGGACCAGAGACCCAGTACTTC. The V and J genes are TRBV24-1 and TRBJ2-5; 7 nucleotides match TRBD1. Germline loops: CDR1 KGHDR, CDR2 SFDVKD. Trimming at V came to 4 bases and at J to 4 bases, leaving 8 bases not matched to a gene. The CDR3 covers 15 residues.

The rearrangement links TRBV2 to TRBJ2-4, with D unresolved. Per the germline V gene, CDR1 is SNHLY and CDR2 is FYNNEI. Deletions cut 7 bases from V and 4 bases from J, with 11 bases between. The CDR3 has 13 amino acids. The chain's CDR3 is CASIGRLKNIQYF. The CDR3 nucleotides are TGTGCCAGCATCGGCAGGCTAAAAAACATTCAGTACTTC.

The V gene is TRBV4-1, the J gene TRBJ1-1, with D perhaps TRBD1 (6 bases). The CDR3 extends over 15 amino acids. Germline CDR1 MGHRA, CDR2 YSYEKL. Trimming took off 5 bases at V and 1 base at J, with 14 bases between the two ends. The CDR3 reads CASSTGGHQNTEAFF. In DNA, the CDR3 is TGCGCCAGCAGCACCGGGGGGCACCAGAACACTGAAGCTTTCTTT.

The chain joins TRBV5-1 to TRBJ2-7, with 8 bases fitting TRBD1. Germline loops: CDR1 SGHRS, CDR2 YFSETQ. V was clipped by 0 bases and J by 2 bases; unmatched bases: 7. The length of the CDR3 is 16 residues. In nucleotides, the CDR3 is TGCGCCAGCAGCTTGGATCCCGGGACAGGAGCCTACGAGCAGTACTTC. Translated, it gives CASSLDPGTGAYEQYF.

This sequence joins TRBV2 and TRBJ2-7, with D perhaps TRBD2 (7 bases). Germline lookup yields CDR1 SNHLY and CDR2 FYNNEI. The CDR3 runs to 15 residues. The V and J ends lost 3 bases and 0 bases respectively, with 12 bases between them. The CDR3 bases are TGTGCCAGCAGTGAGGGGGGGGGCACCTCCTACGAGCAGTACTTC. Protein sequence: CASSEGGGTSYEQYF.

The rearrangement joins TRBV24-1 to TRBJ2-1; TRBD2 matches 10 bases. Germline V gives CDR1 KGHDR, CDR2 SFDVKD. V shed 10 bases and J 2 bases; nucleotides not matched to a gene: 7. CDR3 length equals 15 residues. The CDR3 loop reads CATSSGGPAYNEQFF. CDR3 bases: TGTGCCACTTCTAGCGGGGGTCCAGCCTACAATGAGCAGTTCTTC.